This TCR beta chain came from a study of cytomegalovirus exposure and HLA in healthy donors. Looking at the study overall: Early released data had tens of millions of unique TCRs, all coming from HLA-typed donors. Study-wide results and limits: Fewer than 20,000 TCR beta sequences were associated with HLA alleles at 0.05 false discovery rate in a later analysis.

Both 60 Vbeta primers and 13 Jbeta primers went into the PCR. Data came from immunoSEQ multiplex PCR; TCRdb stores just in-frame clones and leaves some out. Of 100,000 or so clones listed, more than 60% were seen once; the top ten hold about 8.3%. Germline assignment: CDR1 KGHSH and CDR2 LQKENI. The V and J ends lost 1 base and 1 base respectively, with 11 bases between them. This CDR3 spans 15 amino acids. Each donor was nominally healthy when sampled (though unrecorded immune exposures were likely). On this clone itself: Its target is unknown.

This receptor was taken from a woman in her thirties or forties in good health and CMV-seropositive. The rearrangement uses TRBV18 and TRBJ2-7, with D possibly TRBD2 on 6 matching bases. The sample taken for sequencing was PBMCs. CDR3 coding DNA: TGTGCCAGCTCACCACTTGGGGCGGGGTCCTACGAGCAGTACTTC. This codes for CASSPLGAGSYEQYF.